Sequencing of this T cell receptor (beta chain) was carried out in a study of PD-1 blockade in classical Hodgkin lymphoma (TCRdb year 2020). As for the study more broadly: To define a peripheral blood immune signature of response to PD-1 blockade in classical Hodgkin lymphoma, the study combined TCR beta sequencing with CyTOF.

Genomic DNA was extracted with the Qiagen DNeasy kit from unsorted PBMCs and from negatively selected CD4+ and CD8+ fractions. Using primers that anneal to V and J segments, immunoSEQ multiplex PCR amplified the TCR beta CDR3 regions. A synthetic immune receptor repertoire was used to minimize amplification bias, and any remaining bias was removed computationally after sequencing. In the original analysis: Repertoire diversity was quantified as the Shannon entropy index using custom Python scripts. The unsorted, CD4+ and CD8+ repertoires were each analyzed separately, with the exception of combined analyses, where CD4+ and CD8+ sequences were merged in silico. Held by TCRdb, this immuneACCESS table contains in-frame sequences only and omits some clones. Under half of the omission traces to an unresolved V gene where checked; the cause of the rest is unknown. The DNA gave D and trimming, while V, J and clone size come from that table. The sample table lists about 32,000 clones, about nine tenths of them with a count of one. Clones ranked in the top ten supply about 1.2% of the sample.

The sample's time point label is to be understood as: newly diagnosed, previously untreated cHL patient sample. A Miltenyi CD4+ T cell isolation kit was used for magnetic negative selection to purify CD4+ T cells from thawed PBMCs. PBMCs from patients with newly diagnosed, previously untreated classical Hodgkin lymphoma were sequenced as a comparison group for the relapsed/refractory trial patients. Peripheral blood was collected in 8 mL Vacutainer Cell Preparation Tubes, from which PBMCs were isolated by centrifugation and then cryopreserved. Purified CD4+ and CD8+ fractions were prepared only for cases where an additional PBMC sample was available. Magnetically labelled cells were removed on LS columns in a quadroMACS separator, and the flow-through was retained as the purified fraction. Study-level results and caveats: Newly diagnosed patients were reported to have lower baseline TCR diversity than healthy donors, and relapsed/refractory patients were reported to have lower baseline TCR diversity still. The study covered only a single clinical trial cohort, and the causes of the repertoire differences, possibly disease activity or prior therapy, were still not defined.

A word on this clone: No antigen is known for it. One base away there is no much larger clone; base qualities are not given.

The receptor was derived from a human donor with classical Hodgkin lymphoma. Sequencing used CD4+ T cells from blood.

The DNA is TGTGCCAGCAGCACCACCTCCAGGTTAACTAATGAAAAACTGTTTTTT. This yields the protein CASSTTSRLTNEKLFF. The chain employs TRBV9 and TRBJ1-4; the D gene cannot be resolved reliably. The CDR3 numbers 16 residues from cysteine through phenylalanine. Only CDR3 DNA remains: 48 bases, in frame from the first base. Trimming costs V 4 bases and J 1 base, and their ends lie 14 bases apart. The germline V gene provides CDR1 SGDLS and CDR2 YYNGEE.